The 2 T cell receptor beta chains listed next were all sequenced from one sample in a study of cytomegalovirus exposure and HLA in healthy donors. PCR amplification relied on 60 Vbeta primers (plus 13 Jbeta primers). Sequencing used immunoSEQ multiplex PCR; TCRdb keeps in-frame clones, though not all of them. Of roughly 180,000 clones in the sample, about 80% were seen once. The sample comprised PBMCs. Every receptor here comes from a man aged 25-45 years in good health and CMV-seropositive.

V is TRBV28 and J is TRBJ2-7; 11 bases map to TRBD1. CDR3 size: 18 residues. CDR1 MDHEN and CDR2 SYDVKM come from the germline V gene. Unmatched junction bases numbered 13, after V lost 6 bases and J lost 0 bases. CDR3 loop: CASSLGQGDPGSSYEQYF. In DNA form, the CDR3 reads TGTGCCAGCAGCCTGGGACAGGGGGACCCCGGCTCCTCCTACGAGCAGTACTTC.

V usage is TRBV19 and J usage is TRBJ2-2; possibly TRBD1 for D (7 bases). The CDR3 spans 15 residues. The ends were cut back, 7 bases at V and 4 bases at J, with 16 bases in the middle. The germline V gene encodes CDR1 LNHDA and CDR2 SQIVND (reference sequence). The CDR3: CASTPEGQLTGELFF. The DNA of the CDR3 is TGTGCCAGTACCCCGGAGGGACAGCTCACCGGGGAGCTGTTTTTT.